This note documents a single T cell receptor (beta chain) sequence. The CDR3 sequence is 13 residues long. Germline V gene lookup returns CDR1 SGHDN and CDR2 FVKESK. V lost 0 bases and J 11 bases, leaving 13 bases between the germline ends. Study processing details: For nucleated cells, counts were estimated from reference gene primer amplification. Method: immunoSEQ multiplex PCR; TCRdb's copy keeps in-frame clones and lacks some. The DNA gave D and trimming, while V, J and clone size come from that table. Seen here are under 200,000 clones, roughly 84% observed once, and the top ten hold 10% to 15%. Two negative PCRs, clearance, or symptom resolution were required of recovered Cohort 3 donors. This record belongs to a study of blood T cell repertoires in COVID-19. Whole-study context: COVID-19 samples, acute and convalescent, were from the United States, Italy and Spain.

The chain couples TRBV14 to TRBJ1-1, with D perhaps matching TRBD1 (6 bases). Sequencing was carried out using PBMCs or T cells enriched from blood (not recorded which). This clonotype was obtained from a woman aged 60 to 75 who had recovered from COVID-19. CDR3 region: CASSQDLSGVAFF. CDR3 DNA: TGTGCCAGCAGCCAAGATTTGTCAGGGGTGGCTTTCTTT.